These 27 T cell receptor beta chains were sequenced from one sample in a study of post-analysis software for immune sequencing data. These receptors lack a known antigen. Overall study results and limits: A handful of TRBV segments were more frequent in patients than controls; TRBV5-6, TRBV5-1 and TRBV20-1 belonged to this group.

Every TCR beta cDNA library bore unique molecular identifiers. TCRdb ran MiXCR on the PCR reads and lists one entry per CDR3 protein. The sample consists of a few hundred thousand distinct CDR3 sequences, around a third of them appearing once. Sequencing used blood. The receptor source for this set is a girl aged 2-17 years with multiple sclerosis.

There are a few counts of this clonotype. This chain connects TRBV6-4 to TRBJ1-1; no clear D. Trimming stripped 3 bases from V and 1 base from J, with 6 bases between. The germline V gene encodes CDR1 MRHNA and CDR2 SNTAGT. The CDR3 runs to 13 residues. CDR3 bases: TGTGCCAGCAGTGAGTGGACGAACACTGAAGCTTTCTTT. Protein: CASSEWTNTEAFF.

This clonotype was seen a few times. The chain uses TRBV6-2 or TRBV6-3 and TRBJ2-1; D may be TRBD2 (6 bases). The germline V gene has CDR1 MNHEY and CDR2 SVGEGT. CDR3 length equals 16 residues. Trimming took off 5 bases at V and 3 bases at J, with 17 bases between the two ends. CDR3 protein: CASSVGGQIRYNEQFF. The CDR3 nucleotides read TGTGCCAGCAGTGTCGGAGGGCAAATTCGCTACAATGAGCAGTTCTTC.

This clonotype was observed a few times. This chain joins TRBV13 and TRBJ1-2, with 8 bases fitting TRBD1. V shed 2 bases, J shed 3 bases, and the junction held 8 bases outside the gene matches. The V gene's germline CDR1 is PRHDT and CDR2 FYEKMQ (reference sequence). This CDR3 is built from 16 residues. In DNA, the CDR3 is TGTGCCAGCAGCTTATGGGACAGGTTCAATGACTATGGCTACACCTTC. Translation gives CASSLWDRFNDYGYTF.

This clonotype was seen only a few times. This chain links TRBV5-5 with TRBJ1-4, with TRBD1 matching 7 bases. From germline, CDR1 is SGHKS and CDR2 YYEKEE (reference sequence). Losses at the gene ends were 6 bases for V and 3 bases for J; bases not matched to a gene: 2. The CDR3 sequence is 13 residues long. CDR3 region: CASNTGANEKLFF. Written as DNA, the CDR3 is TGTGCCAGCAACACAGGGGCTAATGAAAAACTGTTTTTT.

Worth noting for this clonotype: Relative to the germline gene, one junction end is altered; a read error may explain this. The chain carries TRBV12-3 or TRBV12-4 and TRBJ2-6, with TRBD1 matching over 7 bases. The CDR3 runs to 13 residues. CDR3: CTSRGFGANVLTF. CDR3 bases: TGTACCAGCAGGGGGTTTGGGGCCAACGTCCTGACTTTC.

The chain uses TRBV29-1 and TRBJ1-2; 9 bases align to TRBD1. Looked up from germline, CDR1 is SQVTM and CDR2 is ANQGSEA. The V segment lost 7 bases and the J segment 7 bases; nucleotides outside the gene matches: 4. CDR3 length equals 11 residues. As DNA, the CDR3 is TGCAGCGATAGGACAGGGGTTGGCTACACCTTC. Translated: CSDRTGVGYTF.

The chain couples TRBV3-1 to TRBJ1-1, with D unresolved. Trimming shortened V by 1 base and J by 11 bases, and 14 bases separated the two germline ends. The CDR3 contains 13 residues. Germline values: CDR1 LGHDT, CDR2 YNNKEL (reference sequence). The CDR3 region is CASSQVPGVAAFF. The CDR3 coding sequence is TGTGCCAGCAGCCAAGTTCCGGGCGTTGCGGCTTTCTTT.

The rearrangement links TRBV5-1 to TRBJ2-7; possibly TRBD1 or TRBD2 for D (6 bases each). The CDR3 has 14 residues. Between the trimmed V and J ends, which lost 4 bases and 6 bases, there was a span of 17 bases. Looked up from germline, CDR1 is SGHRS and CDR2 is YFSETQ. The chain's CDR3 is CASSAGQGLAEQYF. CDR3 DNA: TGCGCCAGCAGCGCGGGGCAGGGGTTGGCCGAGCAGTACTTC.

This clonotype was counted between two and nine times. The chain couples TRBV12-3 or TRBV12-4 to TRBJ1-2; possible D gene TRBD1, 5 bases. This CDR3 region has 14 residues. Between the trimmed V and J ends, which lost 8 bases and 4 bases, there was a span of 17 bases. The CDR3, as DNA: TGTGCCAGCGATCCGGGGGGATCAATCTATGGCTACACCTTC. Residues: CASDPGGSIYGYTF.

This clonotype came up a few times. CDR3 protein: CASSLPDRAENYGYTF. The DNA for the CDR3 is TGTGCCAGCAGCTTACCCGACAGGGCCGAGAACTATGGCTACACCTTC. This chain links TRBV7-9 with TRBJ1-2; TRBD1 matches at 7 bases. CDR1 and CDR2 (germline): SEHNR, FQNEAQ (reference sequence). The CDR3 spans 16 residues. Unmatched junction bases numbered 8, after V lost 2 bases and J lost 2 bases.

The V call is TRBV20-1, the J call TRBJ2-1; 16 bases are a match to TRBD2. The CDR3 covers 18 residues. V was pared by 5 bases and J by 5 bases, with 12 bases of the junction left unmatched. Germline V gene sequence: CDR1 DFQATT, CDR2 SNEGSKA (reference sequence). CDR3 sequence reads: CSAGGTSGGDLWNNEQFF. CDR3 DNA sequence: TGCAGTGCTGGGGGGACTAGCGGGGGGGATCTGTGGAACAATGAGCAGTTCTTC.

The J gene is TRBJ2-7, the V gene TRBV20-1; TRBD2 agrees at 7 bases. Germline V gene sequence: CDR1 DFQATT, CDR2 SNEGSKA (reference sequence). Trimming cost V 4 bases and J 2 bases; bases outside gene matches: 8. This CDR3 is built from 14 residues. The CDR3 DNA is TGCAGTGCTATTACTAGCGAGGCAGCCTACGAGCAGTACTTC. It specifies CSAITSEAAYEQYF.

The table lists this clonotype with a few counts. The chain joins TRBV20-1 to TRBJ2-7; 8 bases agree with TRBD1. V gave up 6 bases and J gave up 2 bases; unmatched junction bases: 12. The CDR3 covers 15 residues. CDR1 and CDR2 (germline): DFQATT, SNEGSKA (reference sequence). For the CDR3, the DNA is TGCAGTGCGGTCGACAGGGGTCAGGTTCCCTACGAGCAGTACTTC. It is translated as CSAVDRGQVPYEQYF.

V usage is TRBV11-2 and J usage is TRBJ2-2; 11 bases are a match to TRBD2. The CDR3 runs to 17 residues. V lost 3 bases to trimming and J lost 3 bases; unmatched junction nucleotides: 6. Per germline, CDR1 SGHAT and CDR2 FQNNGV. CDR3 region: CASSFIAGGLDTGELFF. DNA for the CDR3: TGTGCCAGCAGCTTCATAGCGGGGGGGCTCGACACCGGGGAGCTGTTTTTT.

This clonotype was counted a few times. Written as DNA, the CDR3 is TGCGCCAGCAGCTTGGAACTAGCGGGGGGGCCGGATACGCAGTATTTT. This translates into CASSLELAGGPDTQYF. This rearrangement joins TRBV5-1 to TRBJ2-3, with TRBD2 matching over 13 bases. V lost 0 bases and J lost 6; bases outside the gene matches: 4. Germline V gene lookup returns CDR1 SGHRS and CDR2 YFSETQ. This CDR3 is 16 amino acids long.

CDR3 loop: CASIQDGTTPTDTQYF. As DNA, the CDR3 is TGTGCCAGCATCCAGGACGGGACTACCCCAACAGATACGCAGTATTTT. The V call is TRBV11-1, the J call TRBJ2-3; 7 nucleotides align to TRBD2. The J segment lost 3 bases and the V segment lost 7 bases, leaving 13 bases of the junction unmatched. CDR3 length: 16 amino acids. CDR1 and CDR2 (germline): SGHAT, FQDESV (reference sequence).

This clonotype was observed at least ten times. The chain links TRBV20-1 to TRBJ2-2; D is perhaps TRBD2 (5 bases). Trimming took 6 bases from V and 6 from J, leaving 17 bases between them. CDR1 and CDR2 from the germline V gene are DFQATT and SNEGSKA (reference sequence). This CDR3 has 14 amino acids. This CDR3 is CSATGSENPGELFF. Written as DNA, the CDR3 is TGCAGTGCGACGGGTAGCGAAAATCCCGGGGAGCTGTTTTTT.

A note on this clonotype: One junction end does not reproduce the germline sequence, and a read error may be involved. The V and J genes are TRBV14 and TRBJ2-3; unclear D gene. Germline V gene sequence: CDR1 SGHDN, CDR2 FVKESK. CDR3 size: 17 residues. The CDR3 DNA follows: TGTGGCAGCAGCCCGATCTTCGCAGGAGATGGGTCAGATACGCAGTATTTT. Its protein is CGSSPIFAGDGSDTQYF.

The gene calls are TRBV7-9 and TRBJ1-6; no firm D call. This CDR3 has 16 residues. Trimming shortened V by 1 base and J by 8 bases, and 15 bases separated the two germline ends. Germline V gene data show CDR1 as SEHNR and CDR2 as FQNEAQ (reference sequence). CDR3 nucleotides: TGTGCCAGCAGCTTAGAGCCTGGACTGTCACATTCACCCCTCCACTTT. As protein: CASSLEPGLSHSPLHF. Supplemented by reference TRBV7-9 and TRBJ1-6, the full variable domain reads DTGVSQNPRHKITKRGQNVTFRCDPISEHNRLYWYRQTLGQGPEFLTYFQNEAQLEKSRLLSDRFSAERPKGSFSTLEIQRTEQGDSAMYLCASSLEPGLSHSPLHFGNGTRLTVT.

In regard to this clonotype: At one end, the junction sequence differs from germline, possibly due to a read error. The chain links TRBV4-1 to TRBJ2-1; D remains ambiguous. This CDR3 has 13 residues. Germline CDR1 and CDR2: MGHRA and YSYEKL. CDR3 amino acids: CAGSQDLEDEQFF. CDR3 sequence (DNA): TGCGCCGGCAGCCAAGATCTAGAGGATGAGCAGTTCTTC.

This clonotype has ten or more counts. V usage is TRBV6-5 and J usage is TRBJ2-5; a possible D gene is TRBD2 (6 bases). Germline V gene sequence: CDR1 MNHEY, CDR2 SVGAGI. CDR3 length: 15 residues. V was shortened by 2 bases and J by 4 bases, with 14 bases between the two germline ends. CDR3: CASSYDGGAGETQYF. Here the CDR3 DNA reads TGTGCCAGCAGTTACGATGGCGGGGCGGGAGAGACCCAGTACTTC.

The chain employs TRBV28 and TRBJ1-2; a possible D gene is TRBD1 (6 bases). Looked up from germline, CDR1 is MDHEN and CDR2 is SYDVKM. Trimming took 7 bases from V and 6 from J, leaving 15 bases between them. The CDR3 consists of 13 residues. Here the CDR3 reads CASTPAGVNGYTF. The CDR3 nucleotides are TGTGCCAGCACCCCGGCAGGGGTGAATGGCTACACCTTC.

The V call is TRBV9, the J call TRBJ1-2, with TRBD1 matching over 10 bases. The germline gives CDR1 SGDLS, CDR2 YYNGEE. After removal of 1 base from V and 7 bases from J, the junction contained 16 bases not matched to a gene. The length of the CDR3 is 18 residues. The CDR3 spells CASSVPGTGEEFKRGYTF. CDR3 DNA sequence: TGTGCCAGCAGCGTACCCGGGACAGGGGAAGAGTTCAAGCGTGGCTACACCTTC.

Here the CDR3 DNA reads TGCGCCAGCAGCCCCAGACTACAAGAGACCCAGTACTTC. Its protein product is CASSPRLQETQYF. The chain couples TRBV5-1 to TRBJ2-5, with D maybe TRBD2 (5 bases). This CDR3 has 13 residues. Germline V gene lookup returns CDR1 SGHRS and CDR2 YFSETQ. V dropped 4 bases and J dropped 2 bases, with 9 bases sitting between them.

In its sample, this clonotype was seen a few times. V is TRBV10-3 and J is TRBJ2-4; D is perhaps TRBD1 (6 bases). CDR3 length equals 14 residues. Between the trimmed V and J ends, which lost 4 bases and 13 bases, there was a span of 20 bases. Germline V gene sequence: CDR1 ENHRY, CDR2 SYGVKD. CDR3 nucleotide sequence: TGTGCCATCAGTGCGACAGGCTTAGTCTTGGAGCAGTACTTC. Encoded protein: CAISATGLVLEQYF.

This chain uses TRBV4-1 with TRBJ1-2, with D tentatively TRBD1 (6 bases). The V gene's germline CDR1 is MGHRA and CDR2 YSYEKL. The length of the CDR3 is 17 residues. V gave up 4 bases and J gave up 5 bases, with 23 bases separating them. In DNA form, the CDR3 reads TGCGCCAGCAGCCCAACCCTCGGGGGCGCCCCGAATTATGGCTACACCTTC. This codes for CASSPTLGGAPNYGYTF.

The chain recombines TRBV6-1 with TRBJ1-5, with D tentatively TRBD1 (5 bases). Between the trimmed V and J ends, which lost 4 bases and 2 bases, there was a span of 12 bases. Per the germline V gene, CDR1 is MNHNS and CDR2 is SASEGT. This CDR3 contains 15 residues. The CDR3 nucleotides read TGTGCCAGCAGTGGGACCAGGGCTGGCAATCAGCCCCAGCATTTT. Its protein is CASSGTRAGNQPQHF.